The 10 T cell receptor beta chains given below trace back to one sample, sequenced in a study of blood T cell repertoires in COVID-19. Libraries were prepared by immunoSEQ multiplex PCR; TCRdb keeps only in-frame clonotypes and omits some of them. This table holds approximately 440,000 clones, 90% found once. Sequenced input: PBMCs or T cells enriched from blood (not recorded which). These receptors were obtained from a man aged 18-30 years who had recovered from COVID-19.

This chain links TRBV2 with TRBJ2-2; D possibly corresponds to TRBD2 (6 bases). This CDR3 is 15 amino acids long. V lost 2 bases and J lost 4, with 11 bases in between. Germline V gives CDR1 SNHLY, CDR2 FYNNEI. The CDR3 bases are TGTGCCAGCAGTGAAACGGGACTTGCCACCGGGGAGCTGTTTTTT. This sequence encodes CASSETGLATGELFF.

The gene calls are TRBV12-3 or TRBV12-4 and TRBJ1-2, with a possible D match to TRBD1 (6 bases). The CDR3 covers 13 residues. V was pared by 8 bases and J by 7 bases, with 17 bases between. The CDR3 loop is CASGTSGGRGYTF. CDR3 sequence (DNA): TGTGCCAGCGGAACCTCGGGGGGCCGTGGCTACACCTTC.

The gene calls are TRBV4-1 and TRBJ2-2, with TRBD2 matching over 11 bases. CDR3 length: 19 residues. Germline values: CDR1 MGHRA, CDR2 YSYEKL. V lost 4 bases to trimming and J lost 0 bases; unmatched junction nucleotides: 10. The CDR3 loop reads CASSPSPLAGGPNTGELFF. DNA of the CDR3: TGCGCCAGCAGCCCCTCGCCGCTAGCGGGAGGCCCGAACACCGGGGAGCTGTTTTTT.

This chain joins TRBV5-6 and TRBJ1-2; the D gene is possibly TRBD1 (6 bases). CDR1 is SGHDT, CDR2 YYEEEE, per germline. The CDR3 spans 14 residues. V lost 3 bases and J 8 bases, leaving 17 bases between the germline ends. CDR3 DNA sequence: TGTGCCAGCAGCTCCCCGGCCACAGGGAGCGGCTACACCTTC. Translated, it gives CASSSPATGSGYTF.

The chain has TRBV6-1 and TRBJ1-2; 8 bases map to TRBD1. The ends lost 1 base at V and 4 bases at J; junction bases unmatched: 5. CDR1 MNHNS and CDR2 SASEGT come from the germline V gene. This CDR3 is 15 amino acids long. CDR3 amino acids: CASSEEGTGRYGYTF. The CDR3 nucleotides are TGTGCCAGCAGTGAAGAGGGGACAGGTCGCTATGGCTACACCTTC.

V usage is TRBV9 and J usage is TRBJ2-5; a weak D match, TRBD2 (5 bases). CDR3 size: 14 residues. CDR1 and CDR2 from the germline V gene are SGDLS and YYNGEE. Trimming cost V 6 bases and J 0 bases, with 12 bases left between them. CDR3 protein: CASNGLSYQETQYF. Written as DNA, the CDR3 is TGTGCCAGCAACGGACTCTCGTACCAAGAGACCCAGTACTTC. The variable domain in full, with the rest retrieved from reference TRBV9 and TRBJ2-5, is DSGVTQTPKHLITATGQRVTLRCSPRSGDLSVYWYQQSLDQGLQFLIQYYNGEERAKGNILERFSAQQFPDLHSELNLSSLELGDSALYFCASNGLSYQETQYFGPGTRLLVL.

The chain couples TRBV6-5 to TRBJ1-1; D perhaps matches TRBD1 (5 bases). The germline V and J ends were trimmed by 6 bases and 1 base, with 9 bases remaining between them. CDR1 MNHEY and CDR2 SVGAGI come from the germline V gene. This CDR3 has 13 residues. The DNA of the CDR3 is TGTGCCAGCAGGGGGGAGGGGAACACTGAAGCTTTCTTT. Amino acids: CASRGEGNTEAFF.

The CDR3 DNA follows: TGTGCCATCAGCTGGGGGCAAGACGAGCAGTACTTC. Amino acid sequence: CAISWGQDEQYF. V is TRBV10-3 and J is TRBJ2-7, with D maybe TRBD1 (6 bases). This CDR3 region has 12 residues. Germline lookup yields CDR1 ENHRY and CDR2 SYGVKD. V was cut by 6 bases and J by 5 bases, with 11 bases left in between.

The genes are TRBV3-1 (or the pseudogene TRBV3-2) and TRBJ1-5, with D possibly matching TRBD1 (5 bases). The CDR3 runs to 15 residues. V was shortened by 0 bases and J by 5 bases, with 11 bases between the two germline ends. Germline CDR1 reads LGHDT; CDR2 reads YNNKEL (reference sequence). The CDR3 spells CASSQDVGPHQPQHF. In nucleotides, the CDR3 is TGTGCCAGCAGCCAAGATGTGGGGCCGCATCAGCCCCAGCATTTT.

V is TRBV24-1 and J is TRBJ2-2; D is perhaps TRBD2 (5 bases). Germline loops: CDR1 KGHDR, CDR2 SFDVKD. Deletions cut 7 bases from V and 4 bases from J, with 18 bases between. This CDR3 has 16 residues. CDR3 bases: TGTGCCACCAGGGCCGGAATTAAAGAGGGCACCGGGGAGCTGTTTTTT. The encoded protein is CATRAGIKEGTGELFF.